Listed below are T cell receptor beta chains from one sample, sequenced in a study of T-cell reconstitution after alpha-beta-depleted transplantation in children. MiXCR, run by TCRdb on the PCR reads, gives a single entry per CDR3 protein. Of around 600,000 distinct CDR3 sequences listed, about 10% are singletons. Sequences were derived from PBMCs from the stem cell graft donor, sampled from the stem cell graft. These TCRs come from a human donor who donated a stem cell graft to a child with acute myeloid leukemia. The CDR3 runs from the conserved cysteine through the conserved F or W. A D gene is named only where the DNA matches it firmly. Only some rows state a clone size, as once, few, many or a class for expanded clones.

v_gene,j_gene,d_gene,abundance,CDR3nt,CDR3aa
TRBV28,TRBJ2-1,TRBD1,few,TGTGCCAGCAGTTTTCTGGGTCAGGGACAGGGAAGTTCAAATGAGCAGTTCTTC,CASSFLGQGQGSSNEQFF
TRBV7-2,TRBJ1-1,-,many,TGTGCCAGCAGCTTACGTTTGAGCGAAGCTTTCTTT,CASSLRLSEAFF
TRBV7-9,TRBJ1-1,-,few,TGTGCCAGCAGCTTAGGGCAGGGTGATCTGGACACTGAAGCTTTCTTT,CASSLGQGDLDTEAFF
TRBV20-1,TRBJ2-3,TRBD1,-,TGCAGTGCTTCCAAAAACCTCGACAGGGTCGGGCAGTATTTT,CSASKNLDRVGQYF
TRBV5-1,TRBJ2-7,TRBD2,-,TGCGCCAGCAGCTTTGGGGGGGACCACGAGCAGTACTTC,CASSFGGDHEQYF
TRBV4-3,TRBJ2-1,-,few,TGCGCCAGCAGCCAAGATTGGCAGTACAATGAGCAGTTCTTC,CASSQDWQYNEQFF
TRBV12-3/TRBV12-4,TRBJ2-7,-,many,TGTGCCAGCAGCCACCGGGACATATCCTACGAGCAGTACTTC,CASSHRDISYEQYF
TRBV3-1,TRBJ2-1,-,many,TGTGCCAGCAGTGATCAACGGGCCGATGAGCAGTTCTTC,CASSDQRADEQFF
TRBV18,TRBJ2-1,TRBD2,few,TGTGCCAGCTCCCAACTAGCGGGAGATCTGGGCAATGAGCAGTTCTTC,CASSQLAGDLGNEQFF
TRBV20-1,TRBJ1-1,-,-,TGCAGTGCCGATCGAGCCTCGGGGAACACTGAAGCTTTCTTT,CSADRASGNTEAFF
TRBV12-3/TRBV12-4,TRBJ2-7,-,many,TGTGCCAGCAGCATAAACAGGGTATACGAGCAGTACTTC,CASSINRVYEQYF
TRBV20-1,TRBJ1-6,TRBD1,-,TGCAGTGCTAGGGTGCAGGGGGGAGCACCCCTCCACTTT,CSARVQGGAPLHF
TRBV9,TRBJ2-7,TRBD1,few,TGTGCCAGCAGCGTTAGCGCAGGGGGATCCTACGAGCAGTACTTC,CASSVSAGGSYEQYF
TRBV7-9,TRBJ2-1,TRBD2,-,TGTGCCAGCAGCTTCTACGCGGGAGTGGATGAGCAGTTCTTC,CASSFYAGVDEQFF
TRBV20-1,TRBJ1-1,-,few,TGCAGTGCTCCCCTCGGACAGATGACAGCCATCCACACTGAAGCTTTCTTT,CSAPLGQMTAIHTEAFF
TRBV7-2,TRBJ1-1,-,many,TGTGCCAGCAGCTTAGTAATCGACGCTGAAGCTTTCTTT,CASSLVIDAEAFF
TRBV30,TRBJ2-7,TRBD2,few,TGTGCCTGGAGTGGCGGGACTAGCGGCGGGGAGCAGTACTTC,CAWSGGTSGGEQYF
TRBV6-1,TRBJ2-5,-,-,TGTGCCAGCAGAGGTGTGGGGGCGGGAGAGACCCAGTACTTC,CASRGVGAGETQYF
TRBV29-1,TRBJ1-2,-,few,TGCAGCGTCGATCAGGGCCTTACCTTC,CSVDQGLTF
TRBV11-2,TRBJ2-2,-,-,TGTGCCAGCAGCTTAGAGGGCCTCAGCGGCCGTAAGGCGGGGGAGCTGTTTTTT,CASSLEGLSGRKAGELFF
TRBV9,TRBJ2-1,TRBD2,-,TGTGCCAGCAGCGCCCGGGAGGCCTACAATGAGCAGTTCTTC,CASSAREAYNEQFF
TRBV12-3/TRBV12-4,TRBJ2-7,-,many,TGTGCCAGCAGTCGGAGCTCCGGCTACGAGCAGTACTTC,CASSRSSGYEQYF
TRBV5-6,TRBJ2-5,-,-,TGTGCCAGCAGCTTGAGAGACAGCGCAGAGACCCAGTACTTC,CASSLRDSAETQYF
TRBV20-1,TRBJ2-7,TRBD2,many,TGCAGTGCTAAAGCGGGAGGGAAGGTCGAGCAGTACTTC,CSAKAGGKVEQYF
TRBV11-2,TRBJ2-7,TRBD1,-,TGTGCCAGCAGCGGCCAGGACAGGGCGGGCTACGAGCAGTACTTC,CASSGQDRAGYEQYF
TRBV20-1,TRBJ2-7,TRBD2,-,TGCAGTGCTCTTAGACTAGCGGGAGGCCTTTTGCTGCAGTACTTC,CSALRLAGGLLLQYF
TRBV7-2,TRBJ2-5,TRBD2,many,TGTGCCAGCAGCTTAGGAGCGGGAGAGCTTTACCAAGAGACCCAGTACTTC,CASSLGAGELYQETQYF
TRBV20-1,TRBJ2-3,TRBD2,few,TGCAGTGCCACAAGACTAGCGGGAGTTGCAGATACGCAGTATTTT,CSATRLAGVADTQYF
TRBV7-2,TRBJ2-1,TRBD2,-,TGTGCCAGCAGCTTAGCTAGCGGGAGGACAAATGAGCAGTTCTTC,CASSLASGRTNEQFF
TRBV6-1,TRBJ2-1,TRBD2,many,TGTGCCAGCAGTGAAGCTAGCGGGAGAATAGATGAGCAGTTCTTC,CASSEASGRIDEQFF
TRBV5-6,TRBJ1-2,-,-,TGTGCCAGCAGCTCGTCACGCACGGGCTTCTATGGCTACACCTTC,CASSSSRTGFYGYTF
TRBV20-1,TRBJ2-1,TRBD2,many,TGCAGTGCTAGTTTCGGACTAGCGGGAGATGAGCAGTTCTTC,CSASFGLAGDEQFF
TRBV14,TRBJ2-3,TRBD2,few,TGTGCCAGCAGCTCGCGACTAGCTGGATATAGCACAGATACGCAGTATTTT,CASSSRLAGYSTDTQYF
TRBV30,TRBJ2-7,-,few,TGTGCCTGGACTCGGGGTACCGAGCAGTACTTC,CAWTRGTEQYF
TRBV15,TRBJ1-6,-,few,TGTGCCACCATGGTATCACCCCTCCACTTT,CATMVSPLHF
TRBV29-1,TRBJ1-1,-,-,TGCAGCGTTGAAGTACAACCCCCCGGGGCTGAAGCTTTCTTT,CSVEVQPPGAEAFF
TRBV7-9,TRBJ2-2,-,-,TGTGCCAGCAGCTTCACGGGAGTGGGGTCCGGGGAGCTGTTTTTT,CASSFTGVGSGELFF
TRBV20-1,TRBJ2-7,-,many,TGCAGTGCTAATTACCGGGACCTCCTTCACCACGAGCAGTACTTC,CSANYRDLLHHEQYF
TRBV7-2,TRBJ2-1,TRBD2,-,TGTGCCAGCAGATCAGCGGGAGGCTCCTACAATGAGCAGTTCTTC,CASRSAGGSYNEQFF
TRBV20-1,TRBJ1-6,-,-,TGCAGTGCTAGCGGGGTCGTGGCCAATAATTCACCCCTCCACTTT,CSASGVVANNSPLHF
TRBV29-1,TRBJ2-5,-,many,TGCAGCGTTGAAAGCGGCCAGGGGGAGACCCAGTACTTC,CSVESGQGETQYF
TRBV12-3/TRBV12-4,TRBJ2-7,TRBD2,many,TGTGCCAGCAGTTTAAGGGGAGGGGTTTCCTACGAGCAGTACTTC,CASSLRGGVSYEQYF
TRBV5-6,TRBJ2-7,TRBD2,few,TGTGCCAGCAGCCTGGACGGGACTAGCGGGACTGCCTACGAGCAGTACTTC,CASSLDGTSGTAYEQYF
TRBV28,TRBJ2-3,TRBD2,many,TGTGCCAGCACCTCGACTAGCGATGGCACAGATACGCAGTATTTT,CASTSTSDGTDTQYF
TRBV5-5,TRBJ1-2,-,-,TGTGCCAGCAGCTTGGCGGCAGTAAGCCTCTATGGCTACATCTTC,CASSLAAVSLYGYIF
TRBV12-3/TRBV12-4,TRBJ2-2,TRBD2,many,TGTGCCAGCAGGGAGCGGGAGATCACCGGGGAGCTGTTTTTT,CASREREITGELFF